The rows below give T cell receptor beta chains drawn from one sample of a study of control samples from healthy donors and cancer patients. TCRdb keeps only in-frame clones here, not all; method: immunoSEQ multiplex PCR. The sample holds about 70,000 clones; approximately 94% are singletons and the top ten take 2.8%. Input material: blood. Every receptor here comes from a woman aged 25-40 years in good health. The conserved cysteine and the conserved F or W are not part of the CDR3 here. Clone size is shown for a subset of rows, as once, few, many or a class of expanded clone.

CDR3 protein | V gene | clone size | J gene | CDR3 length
ASSQESGNYGYT | TRBV5-1 | - | TRBJ1-2 | 12
ASSPRRGSLH | TRBV12-3/TRBV12-4 | - | TRBJ1-6 | 10
ASSQVTYNSPLH | TRBV3-1/TRBV3-2 | - | TRBJ1-6 | 12
ASSYSLDSAYEQY | TRBV6-5 | - | TRBJ2-7 | 13
ASRLGQPAGTLH | TRBV3-1/TRBV3-2 | - | TRBJ1-6 | 12
ASTRGPYVYSSPLH | TRBV27 | - | TRBJ1-6 | 14
ASEGQGYGYT | TRBV12-3/TRBV12-4 | - | TRBJ1-2 | 10
ASSSTGNTGELF | TRBV7-3 | - | TRBJ2-2 | 12
ASSPITGLGSMDEQF | TRBV6-6 | - | TRBJ2-1 | 15
AWSVRQGNSPLH | TRBV30 | - | TRBJ1-6 | 12
ASSENGNQPQH | TRBV6-4 | - | TRBJ1-5 | 11
ASSWGMLRGAVYNEQF | TRBV27 | - | TRBJ2-1 | 16
ASSERLNTEAF | TRBV2 | - | TRBJ1-1 | 11
ASSLGTSGNTIY | TRBV28 | - | TRBJ1-3 | 12
ASSLETGYEKLF | TRBV5-1 | - | TRBJ1-4 | 12
ASSLVLGNEQF | TRBV5-8 | - | TRBJ2-1 | 11
ASSLGQKNTEAF | TRBV7-9 | - | TRBJ1-1 | 12
ASSPGTGTENYGYT | TRBV18 | - | TRBJ1-2 | 14
ASSAKRNTEAF | TRBV9 | - | TRBJ1-1 | 11
ASSLFVTDTSTYGQY | TRBV28 | once | TRBJ2-7 | 15
ASSLGQITDTQY | TRBV5-6 | - | TRBJ2-3 | 12
ASSGQGTGGSGNTIY | TRBV9 | - | TRBJ1-3 | 15
ASSEGGTGEKLF | TRBV25-1 | - | TRBJ1-4 | 12
ASSVPGGLPNYEQY | TRBV6-1 | - | TRBJ2-7 | 14
ASSLQGWGTEAF | TRBV7-2 | - | TRBJ1-1 | 12
AIQAYSGNTIY | TRBV30 | - | TRBJ1-3 | 11
ANPYTEAF | TRBV2 | - | TRBJ1-1 | 8
SVARTGGTEAF | TRBV29-1 | - | TRBJ1-1 | 11
ASSRGPYGYT | TRBV12-3/TRBV12-4 | - | TRBJ1-2 | 10
ASSPRQPGQPQH | TRBV7-8 | - | TRBJ1-5 | 12
ASSRRTGRTNEKLF | TRBV7-8 | - | TRBJ1-4 | 14
ASSQGKTDRPGTEAF | TRBV4-1 | - | TRBJ1-1 | 15
ASSPVGGGTGELF | TRBV11-2 | - | TRBJ2-2 | 13
ASTDSRTLRYF | TRBV28 | - | TRBJ1-1 | 11
ASSRRSGDSSYEQY | TRBV5-1 | - | TRBJ2-7 | 14
ASRYRGSGKDGYT | TRBV19 | - | TRBJ1-2 | 13
ASTKGVQGYT | TRBV19 | once | TRBJ1-2 | 10
ASSLQGVRTYEQY | TRBV4-1 | - | TRBJ2-7 | 13
ASSLQGAGEKLF | TRBV6-1 | - | TRBJ1-4 | 12
ASSFALDCPSHGYT | TRBV12-1 | - | TRBJ1-2 | 14
ASSPREGNQPQH | TRBV3-1/TRBV3-2 | few | TRBJ1-5 | 12
ASSLVGTYGYT | TRBV7-9 | few | TRBJ1-2 | 11
ASSKRGATDTQY | TRBV19 | - | TRBJ2-3 | 12
AADGGAYNEQF | TRBV28 | - | TRBJ2-1 | 11
ASRWTGDSYEQY | TRBV2 | - | TRBJ2-7 | 12
ASRASSLETQY | TRBV5-1 | - | TRBJ2-5 | 11
ASSSTSTGGKYEQY | TRBV2 | - | TRBJ2-7 | 14
ASSLGSSEQF | TRBV7-3 | - | TRBJ2-1 | 10
ASSNGGDTEAF | TRBV13 | - | TRBJ1-1 | 11